Described below is a single T cell receptor beta chain sequence and its context. Other nucleotide sequences from this sample produce the same CDR3. This entry is derived from a study of shared clonotypes between healthy human individuals. Background on the study: Three plates were used per donor for CD4 naive, three for CD4 memory, two for CD8 naive and one for CD8 memory.

Deep-level running was used for the assay. Using approximately 200 ng DNA, 32,000 or so T cell genomes, the sorted-subset replicate PCRs were run. The data were produced by immunoSEQ multiplex PCR, yet TCRdb's version contains in-frame clones alone and is incomplete. Of about 1.1 million clones listed, approximately 80% are singletons. CDR1 and CDR2 from the germline V gene are MNHEY and SVGAGI. V lost 7 bases and J lost 7; bases outside the gene matches: 7. The CDR3 runs 13 residues. The sample taken for sequencing was memory CD4+ T cells from PBMCs. Described subset: CD45RA-negative fraction. The chain employs TRBV6-5 and TRBJ2-7; 10 bases align to TRBD1. The receptor's source is a man aged 18 to 35 in good health. Some clones in this sample may be carry-over from other donors' samples. The CDR3 nucleotides are TGTGCCAGCAAAGACAGGGGGCGCGGTGAGCAGTACTTC. Amino acid sequence: CASKDRGRGEQYF.